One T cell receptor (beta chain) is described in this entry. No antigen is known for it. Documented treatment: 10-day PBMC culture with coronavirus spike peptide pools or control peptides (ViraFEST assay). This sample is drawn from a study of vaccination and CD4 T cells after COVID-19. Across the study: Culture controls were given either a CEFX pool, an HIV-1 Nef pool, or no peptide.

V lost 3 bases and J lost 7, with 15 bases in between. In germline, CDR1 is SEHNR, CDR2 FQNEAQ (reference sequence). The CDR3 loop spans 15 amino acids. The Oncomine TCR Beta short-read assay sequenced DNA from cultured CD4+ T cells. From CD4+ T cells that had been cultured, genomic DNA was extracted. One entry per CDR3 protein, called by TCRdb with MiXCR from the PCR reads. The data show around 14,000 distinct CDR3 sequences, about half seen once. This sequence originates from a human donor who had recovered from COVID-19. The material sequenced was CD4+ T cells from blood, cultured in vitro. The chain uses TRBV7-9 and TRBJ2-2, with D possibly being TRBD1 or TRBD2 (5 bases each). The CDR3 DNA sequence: TGTGCCAGCAGCTTCCCAGGAGGAACAGGCGGGGAGCTGTTTTTT. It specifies CASSFPGGTGGELFF.